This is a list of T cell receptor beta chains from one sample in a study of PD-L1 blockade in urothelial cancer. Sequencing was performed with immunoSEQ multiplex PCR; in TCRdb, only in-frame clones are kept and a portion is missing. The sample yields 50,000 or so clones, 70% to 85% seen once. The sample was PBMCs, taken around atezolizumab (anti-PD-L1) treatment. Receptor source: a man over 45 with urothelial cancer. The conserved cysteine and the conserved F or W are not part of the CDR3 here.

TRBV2	ASIGGPSSYNEQF
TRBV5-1	ASSLGRDRATDTQY
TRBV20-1	SARTGNEAF
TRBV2	ASSGRVLAGGPETQY
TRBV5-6	ASRRGHGAGEQY
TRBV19	ASSISGVDGVGEQF
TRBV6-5	ASRLNSDNEAF
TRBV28	ASGPRGGGLNEKLF
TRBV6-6	ASSYGGGAQDTQY
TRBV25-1	ATRSGLSYNEQF
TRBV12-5	ASGFYIRGGNQPQH
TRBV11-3	ASSSTGGNTEAF
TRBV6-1	ASSEGGQGNTEAF
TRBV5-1	ASSSEGQGTSYEQY
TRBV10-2	ASAGTNQPQH
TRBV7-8	ASSLLGLAGSYNEQF
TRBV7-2	ASSSQGAGSPLH
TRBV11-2	ASSLMGLRGGTDTQY
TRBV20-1	SAYRDEKLF
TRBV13	ASSQTSGRGETQY
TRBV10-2	ASRDRGYTEAF
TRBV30	AWGVEYSYGYA
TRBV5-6	ASSGLASNSYEQY
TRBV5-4	ASSLYGGPQH
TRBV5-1	ASSLGARGAASGANVLT
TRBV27	ASSRLLAEGVDTQY
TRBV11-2	ASSLERIYNEQF
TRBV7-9	ASSGWEGGYEQY
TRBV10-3	AISESGGPTNTGELF
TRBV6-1	ASSRRGTEAF
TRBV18	ASSPLRVETQY
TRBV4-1	ASSQLTGGNEQF
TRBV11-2	ASSFGTSGVSSYEQY
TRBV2	ASTRERGLAPGELF
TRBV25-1	ASSVSGRGVRDNEQF
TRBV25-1	ASSVLQGVDTQY
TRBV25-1	ASSEYLLAGVSETQY
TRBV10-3	AIRDSGEWETQY
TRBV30	AWSVKGYEQY
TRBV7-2	ASSLMVTSYEQY
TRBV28	ASSLSSGANVLT
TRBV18	ASADRATYEQY
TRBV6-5	ASSYDWGTLSDTQY
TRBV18	ASSPLAGGHTGELF
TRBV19	ASSITAGGNQPQH
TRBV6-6	ASGGQPTTPLH
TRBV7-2	ASSFSRVYNSPLH
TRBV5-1	ASSWGQMNTEAF
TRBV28	ASSSYRGLSNQPQH
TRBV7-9	ASSYPTSGRDTGELF
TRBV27	ASSLDYFGALMSNTEAF